These T cell receptor beta chains were read from a single sample in a study of T cell repertoires in cytomegalovirus infection. TCRdb fed the reads into MiXCR, producing one record per CDR3 protein. The table shows hundreds of thousands of distinct CDR3 sequences, with 9.6% occurring only once. Sequenced: PBMCs. Every receptor here comes from a human donor in good health (CMV status not recorded). Some clones in this sample may be carry-over from other donors' samples. Both conserved end residues are part of each CDR3.

>TRBJ2-2|TRBV6-5
CASSYSEVGELFF
>TRBJ2-4|TRBV28
CASSLYDSLGYKNIQYF
>TRBJ2-6|TRBV29-1
CSVGWGSGANVLTF
>TRBJ1-1|TRBV5-4
CASSTAYTEAFF
>TRBJ1-2|TRBV5-1
CASSAVITGPGYGYTF
>TRBJ2-5|TRBV28
CASSLWGTLQETQYF
>TRBJ2-7|TRBV20-1
CSASLGGSTYEQYF
>TRBJ2-3|TRBV10-3
CAISERRSTDTQYF
>TRBJ1-4|TRBV29-1
CSVEEGDTRGKKLFF
>TRBJ2-1|TRBV19
CASRSRQVLNNEQFF
>TRBJ1-2|TRBV7-2
CASSPSGQGTGYTF
>TRBJ2-2|TRBV7-9
CASRPTGGTGELFF
>TRBJ2-5|TRBV10-3
CAISPGVGRHETQYF
>TRBJ2-2|TRBV7-9
CASSPVDRGSTGELFF
>TRBJ1-2|TRBV28
CASREGLATYGYTF
>TRBJ2-1|TRBV11-3
CASSPDRANEQFF
>TRBJ2-2|TRBV28
CASRVTSGGTGELFF
>TRBJ1-2|TRBV7-6
CASSYGRPTEGYTF
>TRBJ2-1|TRBV3-1
CASSPYLAGGGDEQFF
>TRBJ1-1|TRBV12-3/TRBV12-4
CASSFSAAGGTEAFF
>TRBJ2-3|TRBV7-2
CASSFPAGEPVSTDTQYF
>TRBJ2-5|TRBV20-1
CSARELAGGTIQETQYF
>TRBJ2-6|TRBV29-1
CSVTTGQGPYSGANVLTF
>TRBJ2-1|TRBV5-5
CASSSTPGGEGEQFF
>TRBJ2-2|TRBV2
CASSAQGEAGELFF
>TRBJ1-3|TRBV28
CASRFGDRPGNTIYF
>TRBJ2-6|TRBV5-6
CASSRTAGANVLTF
>TRBJ2-5|TRBV6-1
CASSEYQETQYF
>TRBJ1-1|TRBV7-9
CASRYTGDTEAFF
>TRBJ2-2|TRBV19
CASSISQGTGELFF
>TRBJ2-1|TRBV4-1
CASSQESTSGVNEQFF
>TRBJ1-4|TRBV19
CASSIAEGARDATNEKLFF
>TRBJ1-1|TRBV6-2/TRBV6-3
CASSYIAEAFF
>TRBJ2-3|TRBV20-1
CSAPPTLAGTDTQYF
>TRBJ2-2|TRBV3-1
CASSRQPGLPTGELFF
>TRBJ2-3|TRBV10-3
CAISERADTQYF
>TRBJ2-3|TRBV7-9
CASSSGTGPYTQYF
>TRBJ2-1|TRBV29-1
CSAAGYYNEQFF
>TRBJ2-1|TRBV10-3
CAISLTGGEQFF
>TRBJ2-7|TRBV19
CASSSLTGAYEQYF
>TRBJ2-3|TRBV4-1
CASSPEGSGSTDTQYF
>TRBJ1-5|TRBV2
CASSDVAGVQPQHF
>TRBJ2-3|TRBV28
CASSYSSRSGTDTQYF
>TRBJ2-2|TRBV7-9
CASSLWRGGTKNTGELFF
>TRBJ2-3|TRBV20-1
CSAAGRPRSDTQYF
>TRBJ1-2|TRBV29-1
CSVSRGVRGYTF
>TRBJ1-5|TRBV7-2
CASSSDGRNQPQHF
>TRBJ2-1|TRBV12-3/TRBV12-4
CASSLAGQFF
>TRBJ2-2|TRBV28
CASTWGGLTGELFF
>TRBJ1-1|TRBV6-6
CASSYRPTEAFF
>TRBJ2-7|TRBV7-9
CASSPISASPQGQYF
>TRBJ1-2|TRBV2
CASTRDSGDYTF
>TRBJ1-4|TRBV7-2
CASSRSGTGSEKLFF
>TRBJ2-2|TRBV11-3
CASSKERGNTGELFF
>TRBJ2-2|TRBV12-3/TRBV12-4
CASSFTGELFF
>TRBJ1-2|TRBV19
CASSIEARTYYGYTF
>TRBJ2-7|TRBV6-5
CASSYNRNEQYF
>TRBJ2-1|TRBV7-8
CASSLESAGGRNEQFF
>TRBJ1-2|TRBV7-2
CASSPHWSYGYTF